The following is a TCR beta chain sequence with its context. Its antigen is not yet known. Base qualities are not provided; no much larger clone lies one nucleotide away. TCRbeta CDR3 regions were amplified from genomic DNA using the immunoSEQ Assay, a bias-controlled multiplex PCR. The source study handled its data this way. The number of nucleated cells in each sample was estimated from the amplification of reference gene primers within the assay. To quantify the absolute abundance of each unique TCRbeta CDR3 rearrangement, sequence reads were collapsed and filtered. Productive Simpson clonality was computed per sample as the square root of Simpson's diversity index over productive rearrangements. TCRdb provides this immuneACCESS table in a form limited to in-frame rearrangements. Some clones are lacking; in checked studies, under half of them reflect an unresolved V gene, and why the rest are absent is not known. That table gives V, J and clone size, and the DNA gave D and trimming. The sample table holds approximately 150,000 clones, of which 80% to 85% were seen once. Approximately 11% of the sample lies in the top ten.

Each collaborating institution followed its own protocols to collect whole blood in K2EDTA tubes. For TCRbeta analysis, collaborator samples were shipped as frozen whole blood, as isolated PBMCs, or as DNA extracted from either sample type. According to the germline V gene (reference sequence), CDR1 reads SEHNR and CDR2 reads FQNEAQ. The CDR3 covers 17 residues, taking in both the cysteine and the phenylalanine. The DNA shown is the 51-base CDR3, in frame from base 1. The germline V and J ends show losses of 0 bases and 4 bases respectively, and no gene match explains 9 bases of the junction. The data belong to a study of blood T cell repertoires in COVID-19 (dated by TCRdb to the early 2020s). Background for the entire study: Samples covering the acute and convalescent phases of COVID-19 were provided by collaborators in the United States, Italy and Spain. The prospective study material was composed of cDNA or gDNA derived from T cells, B-cell-depleted T cells, or PBMCs. Sample metadata almost always included a de-identified subject ID, COVID-19 status, age in years and sex. Where available, HLA class I and class II types were taken from metadata supplied by the sample provider and were not determined by assay-based typing. Deeply sampled blood TCRbeta repertoires from subjects exposed to, actively infected with, or recovered from COVID-19 were included in the dataset. The repertoires were made available in a free public database intended to serve as a resource for research on the immune response to SARS-CoV-2. Samples came from the ongoing ImmuneRACE study (first 160 participants) plus 1,254 subjects from 6 global collaborators.

Overall results and qualifications from the work: Clinical and demographic metadata were provided uncurated, with the amount varying by source and participant.

The rearrangement joined TRBV7-9 to TRBJ2-3, with 8 junctional bases fitting TRBD2. The sequencing input was peripheral blood. This TCR came from a man in his sixties or seventies with active or convalescent COVID-19. The CDR3 protein sequence reads: CASSLASPGLVSDTQYF. At the DNA level, the sequence is TGTGCCAGCAGCTTAGCCTCACCGGGACTAGTCTCAGATACGCAGTATTTT.